This T cell receptor beta chain was obtained from a study of cytomegalovirus exposure and HLA in healthy donors. This CDR3 spans 14 amino acids. Germline loops: CDR1 MNHNS, CDR2 SASEGT. Trimming took 6 bases from V and 2 from J, leaving 11 bases between them. Study observations and caveats: According to a later analysis, TCR clusters from the first cohort tended to co-occur in the 120 or so validation repertoires. The authors confirmed in vitro that a few CMV-associated chains were specific for CMV antigens.

Profiled with immunoSEQ multiplex PCR; TCRdb holds only in-frame clones, not every one. The sample shows under 200,000 clones, 84% of them seen only once. Of note for this clone: No antigen is known for it.

The sequence was obtained from a man between 18 and 29 years old in good health and CMV-seropositive. The chain links TRBV6-1 to TRBJ2-1; tentative D call: TRBD2 (5 bases). The sample taken for sequencing was PBMCs. The CDR3 nucleotides read TGTGCCAGCAGCATAACCGGGACCTACAATGAGCAGTTCTTC. As protein: CASSITGTYNEQFF.